The 12 T cell receptor beta chains reported below all come from one sample, sequenced in a study of control samples from healthy donors and cancer patients. Measured with immunoSEQ multiplex PCR; TCRdb has only the in-frame clones, and not every one. Seen here are over 150,000 clones, approximately 94% observed once, and the top ten hold about 5%. The sample comprised blood. The receptors derive from a man aged 40-49 years in good health.

The chain has TRBV7-8 and TRBJ1-4; weak D call: TRBD1 (5 bases). V was clipped by 5 bases and J by 5 bases, with 9 bases between them. Germline V gene sequence: CDR1 SGHVS, CDR2 FQNEAQ. The CDR3 length is 13 residues. CDR3 nucleotide sequence: TGTGCCAGCAGCCGTGACAGCAATGAAAAACTGTTTTTT. Encoded protein: CASSRDSNEKLFF.

The V and J genes are TRBV7-2 and TRBJ2-7, with a possible D match to TRBD1 (6 bases). Germline assignment: CDR1 SGHTA and CDR2 FQGNSA. This CDR3 has 15 amino acids. V was cut by 5 bases and J by 1 base, with 15 bases left in between. The CDR3: CASSRRDTLSYEQYF. The CDR3 DNA sequence: TGTGCCAGCAGCCGCCGGGACACACTGTCCTACGAGCAGTACTTC.

The rearrangement joins TRBV6-6 to TRBJ1-1; tentatively, D is TRBD1 (5 bases). V lost 2 bases to trimming and J lost 5 bases, with 18 bases between them. CDR1 MNHNY and CDR2 SVGAGI come from the germline V gene (reference sequence). This CDR3 is 16 amino acids long. The DNA of the CDR3 is TGTGCCAGCAGTTACGGGAAAAGACAGACGGGAACTGAAGCTTTCTTT. Translated: CASSYGKRQTGTEAFF.

The chain is built from TRBV18 and TRBJ2-1; 8 positions agree with TRBD2. The CDR3 is 15 amino acids. J was trimmed by 5 bases and V by 1 base; bases with no gene match: 4. The germline V gene has CDR1 KGHSH and CDR2 LQKENI. CDR3 amino acids: CASSPRAGANNEQFF. In nucleotides, the CDR3 is TGTGCCAGCTCACCACGAGCGGGGGCCAACAATGAGCAGTTCTTC.

This clone appeared a single time. The rearrangement links TRBV9 to TRBJ1-4; 7 nucleotides align to TRBD1. The CDR3 has 14 amino acids. V was pared by 4 bases and J by 7 bases, with 7 bases of the junction left unmatched. Germline values: CDR1 SGDLS, CDR2 YYNGEE. The chain's CDR3 is CASSPRQGGEKLFF. CDR3 DNA sequence: TGTGCCAGCAGCCCTAGACAGGGTGGTGAAAAACTGTTTTTT.

The rearrangement links TRBV6-5 to TRBJ1-1, with TRBD1 matching 9 bases. Germline CDR1 reads MNHEY; CDR2 reads SVGAGI. The CDR3 sequence is 16 residues long. The junction had 10 bases not matched to a gene; V was cut back by 4 bases and J by 4 bases. CDR3 nucleotide sequence: TGTGCCAGCAGTTGGGGGACAGGGTTGGTTGGCACTGAAGCTTTCTTT. As protein: CASSWGTGLVGTEAFF.

This sequence joins TRBV11-1 and TRBJ1-1; D remains unclear. The CDR3 length is 14 residues. Germline V gene data show CDR1 as SGHAT and CDR2 as FQDESV (reference sequence). V was trimmed by 0 bases and J by 10 bases, leaving 15 bases between them. The CDR3 DNA is TGTGCCAGCAGCTTAGCCCGAGGGCGGGTACGAGCTTTCTTT. It is translated as CASSLARGRVRAFF. The full variable domain, rest sourced from reference TRBV11-1 and TRBJ1-1, is EAEVAQSPRYKITEKSQAVAFWCDPISGHATLYWYRQILGQGPELLVQFQDESVVDDSQLPKDRFSAERLKGVDSTLKIQPAELGDSAMYLCASSLARGRVRAFFGQGTRLTVV.

The gene calls are TRBV5-6 and TRBJ1-3; D gene uncertain. CDR3 size: 15 residues. Germline values: CDR1 SGHDT, CDR2 YYEEEE. Trimming cost V 0 bases and J 0 bases, with 7 bases left between them. CDR3 protein: CASSLVPGSGNTIYF. The CDR3 DNA follows: TGTGCCAGCAGCTTGGTCCCGGGCTCTGGAAACACCATATATTTT.

The chain carries TRBV7-3 and TRBJ2-2, with D possibly called TRBD1 or TRBD2 (6 bases each). This CDR3 comprises 16 residues. V was pared by 5 bases and J by 2 bases, with 15 bases between. Germline V gene lookup returns CDR1 SGHTA and CDR2 FQGTGA. For the CDR3, the DNA is TGTGCCAGCAGCCCTACGGGGGCCACAAACACCGGGGAGCTGTTTTTT. Its translation: CASSPTGATNTGELFF.

The rearrangement uses TRBV7-6 and TRBJ1-3; D not resolved. Per the germline V gene, CDR1 is SGHVS and CDR2 is FNYEAQ. This CDR3 is built from 16 residues. Trimming pared 5 bases from V and 3 bases from J, leaving 17 bases between. The CDR3 DNA sequence: TGTGCCAGCAGCCCCGATGGGTTCGCAAATGGAAACACCATATATTTT. It encodes CASSPDGFANGNTIYF. Filled out from reference TRBV7-6 and TRBJ1-3, the complete variable domain reads GAGVSQSPRYKVTKRGQDVALRCDPISGHVSLYWYRQALGQGPEFLTYFNYEAQQDKSGLPNDRFSAERPEGSISTLTIQRTEQRDSAMYRCASSPDGFANGNTIYFGEGSWLTVV.

The chain is built from TRBV19 and TRBJ1-5; D might be TRBD1 (5 bases). The V gene's germline CDR1 is LNHDA and CDR2 SQIVND (reference sequence). The CDR3 is made up of 14 amino acids. V was shortened by 6 bases and J by 5 bases, with 14 bases between the two germline ends. In DNA form, the CDR3 reads TGTGCCAGTAGAAGGGGAGCGGGGGATCAGCCCCAGCATTTT. It specifies CASRRGAGDQPQHF.

The gene calls are TRBV9 and TRBJ2-7; 7 bases fit TRBD1. V shed 4 bases and J 2 bases; nucleotides not matched to a gene: 9. The CDR3 consists of 15 residues. The germline V gene has CDR1 SGDLS and CDR2 YYNGEE. CDR3 nucleotides: TGTGCCAGCAGCCCAACCGGGACAGCCACCTACGAGCAGTACTTC. Its protein is CASSPTGTATYEQYF. Complete variable domain (other parts from reference TRBV9 and TRBJ2-7): DSGVTQTPKHLITATGQRVTLRCSPRSGDLSVYWYQQSLDQGLQFLIQYYNGEERAKGNILERFSAQQFPDLHSELNLSSLELGDSALYFCASSPTGTATYEQYFGPGTRLTVT.